This TCR beta chain originates from a study of radiotherapy plus CTLA-4 blockade in lung cancer. Study summary: Disease control was seen in roughly 30% of patients, objective responses in 15% to 20%. Overall study findings and caveats: TCR clones originating in tumors grew in number in blood after radiotherapy plus ipilimumab. Early blood T cell clone changes and increased post-radiation serum interferon-beta were reportedly the strongest response predictors.

Produced via immunoSEQ multiplex PCR; TCRdb's table is partial and in-frame only. The sample carries fewer than 50,000 clones, over 55% recorded once. Remarks on this clone: The antigen is undetermined.

This receptor was taken from a human donor with non-small cell lung cancer who had a partial response to radiotherapy plus ipilimumab. Sequencing was performed on peripheral blood, taken from a patient treated with radiotherapy plus ipilimumab.

The CDR3 protein is CASSGLNEQFF. The CDR3 DNA is TGTGCCAGCAGTGGTCTCAATGAGCAGTTCTTC. The rearrangement links TRBV25-1 to TRBJ2-1; D call uncertain. The CDR3 contains 11 residues. CDR1 MGHDK and CDR2 SYGVNS come from the germline V gene. With 4 bases removed from V and 6 bases from J, the gap between germline ends came to 4 bases.